This TCR beta chain was sequenced for a study of T cell repertoires in cytomegalovirus infection. The overall study: Indicated by public TCR beta signatures were CMV infection and matching HLA type.

Study-wide points: There were HLA-C-restricted CMV-specific TCR beta clonotypes dominating the ex vivo response.

This clonotype was seen a handful of times. Its antigen is still unknown. TCRdb called the reads again in MiXCR, with one record for every CDR3 protein. The data show 450,000 to 650,000 distinct CDR3 sequences, about a quarter seen once. Between the trimmed V and J ends, which lost 0 bases and 0 bases, there was a span of 12 bases. CDR3 length: 16 residues. The J gene is TRBJ2-7, the V gene TRBV12-3 or TRBV12-4; a weak D match, TRBD1 (5 bases). The sequence was collected from a human donor in good health (CMV status not recorded). Some clones in this sample may be carry-over from other donors' samples. The specimen sequenced was PBMCs. DNA for the CDR3: TGTGCCAGCAGTTTAGCTACAGGACCAAGCTCCTACGAGCAGTACTTC. This codes for CASSLATGPSSYEQYF.